These T cell receptor beta chains were read from a single sample in a study of blood T cell repertoires in COVID-19. The assay was immunoSEQ multiplex PCR, and TCRdb's table has in-frame clones only and misses some. The sample yields under 100,000 clones, around nine tenths seen once. Specimen: peripheral blood. These receptors were collected from a woman aged 70-85 years with acute or convalescent COVID-19. Both conserved end residues are part of each CDR3. A D gene is named only where the DNA matches it firmly. The listing skips clone size in some rows; elsewhere it reads once, few, many or a size class.

TRBV19	.	TRBJ2-1	TRBD1	CASSRPGTGNNEQFF	TGTGCCAGTAGTAGGCCCGGGACAGGGAATAATGAGCAGTTCTTC
TRBV10-3	.	TRBJ2-7	TRBD2	CASKGTSGYEQYF	TGTGCCAGTAAGGGGACTAGCGGATACGAGCAGTACTTC
TRBV6-5	.	TRBJ2-3	.	CASRRPGVGVDTQYF	TGTGCCAGCCGCCGTCCAGGGGTAGGCGTAGATACGCAGTATTTT
TRBV28	.	TRBJ1-5	.	CASSDYSNQPQHF	TGTGCCAGCAGTGACTATAGCAATCAGCCCCAGCATTTT
TRBV19	.	TRBJ2-1	.	CASSILRGGVQSSYNEQFF	TGTGCCAGTAGTATACTTCGCGGGGGCGTTCAGAGCTCCTACAATGAGCAGTTCTTC
TRBV5-6	.	TRBJ1-4	.	CASRQQGTNEKLFF	TGTGCCAGCAGACAACAGGGAACTAATGAAAAACTGTTTTTT
TRBV6-5	.	TRBJ1-5	TRBD1	CASSPTGTGNQPQHF	TGTGCCAGCAGTCCCACCGGGACAGGCAATCAGCCCCAGCATTTT
TRBV27	.	TRBJ1-5	TRBD1	CASSAWDRPNSNQPQHF	TGTGCCAGCAGTGCCTGGGACAGACCTAATAGCAATCAGCCCCAGCATTTT
TRBV10-3	.	TRBJ2-7	TRBD2	CAISERSGGYEQYF	TGTGCCATCAGTGAGAGATCGGGGGGCTACGAGCAGTACTTC
TRBV9	.	TRBJ2-3	TRBD2	CASSAGLAGSTDTQYF	TGTGCCAGCAGCGCGGGACTAGCGGGAAGCACAGATACGCAGTATTTT
TRBV18	.	TRBJ2-2	.	CASSPGGINTGELFF	TGTGCCAGCTCACCAGGGGGCATCAACACCGGGGAGCTGTTTTTT
TRBV4-1	.	TRBJ2-1	TRBD1	CASSPPRTGSYNEQFF	TGCGCCAGCAGCCCCCCACGGACAGGCTCCTACAATGAGCAGTTCTTC
TRBV11-2	.	TRBJ2-3	TRBD2	CASSRQSAGVSTDTQYF	TGTGCCAGCAGCCGACAGTCTGCGGGAGTAAGCACAGATACGCAGTATTTT
TRBV25-1	.	TRBJ1-3	.	CASSKEGAGNTIYF	TGTGCCAGCAGTAAAGAGGGGGCTGGAAACACCATATATTTT
TRBV3-1/TRBV3-2	.	TRBJ1-2	TRBD1	CASSQAPGQGLYTF	TGTGCCAGCAGCCAAGCGCCGGGACAGGGTCTCTACACCTTC
TRBV28	.	TRBJ2-7	.	CASSLVGTNYEQYF	TGTGCCAGCAGTTTGGTTGGCACCAACTACGAGCAGTACTTC
TRBV2	.	TRBJ2-3	TRBD2	CASRVLAGVTDTQYF	TGTGCCTCCAGAGTTCTAGCGGGAGTGACAGATACGCAGTATTTT
TRBV11-1	.	TRBJ1-1	TRBD1	CASSASQGHTEAFF	TGTGCCAGCAGCGCGTCACAGGGGCACACTGAAGCTTTCTTT
TRBV19	once	TRBJ2-3	.	CASSQAEGTDTQYF	TGTGCCAGTAGTCAGGCGGAGGGCACAGATACGCAGTATTTT
TRBV28	.	TRBJ2-3	.	CASTSTDTQYF	TGTGCCAGCACTAGCACAGATACGCAGTATTTT
TRBV19	.	TRBJ2-7	TRBD1	CASKYGAGQGAVYEQYF	TGTGCCAGCAAATACGGAGCGGGACAGGGGGCAGTATACGAGCAGTACTTC
TRBV2	once	TRBJ2-2	TRBD2	CASGTSFAGELFF	TGTGCCAGCGGGACTAGTTTCGCCGGGGAGCTGTTTTTT
TRBV10-3	.	TRBJ1-3	TRBD1	CAIRGTAGNTIYF	TGTGCCATCAGGGGGACAGCTGGAAACACCATATATTTT
TRBV10-3	.	TRBJ1-6	TRBD1	CAISETGQGGNSPLHF	TGTGCCATCAGTGAAACCGGACAGGGGGGGAATTCACCCCTCCACTTT
TRBV6-1	.	TRBJ1-5	.	CASSEAFNRARSQPQHF	TGTGCCAGCAGTGAAGCGTTTAACAGGGCTCGGTCTCAGCCCCAGCATTTT